This passage covers 19 T cell receptor beta chains from one sample sequenced in a study of cytomegalovirus exposure and HLA in healthy donors. Both 60 Vbeta primers and 13 Jbeta primers went into the PCR. Using immunoSEQ multiplex PCR, the repertoire was profiled, and TCRdb retains in-frame clones only, with some absent. The table shows under 300,000 clones, with approximately 81% occurring only once. Sequencing was performed on PBMCs. All receptors derive from a woman aged 60-75 years in good health and CMV-seropositive.

The chain uses TRBV11-2 and TRBJ2-4; tentatively, D is TRBD1 (5 bases). Germline V gives CDR1 SGHAT, CDR2 FQNNGV. The CDR3 has 15 residues. Trimming took 3 bases from V and 1 from J, leaving 10 bases between them. CDR3 in DNA: TGTGCCAGCAGCTTGACAGTGGGTGCCAAAAACATTCAGTACTTC. It yields the protein CASSLTVGAKNIQYF.

This clone was detected a few times. V gene TRBV5-1 combines with J gene TRBJ2-2; D remains unclear. The CDR3 sequence is 15 residues long. CDR1 and CDR2 from the germline V gene are SGHRS and YFSETQ. V was trimmed by 4 bases and J by 5 bases, leaving 15 bases between them. In DNA form, the CDR3 reads TGCGCCAGCAGCACTACTGCCAGCGAGACCGGGGAGCTGTTTTTT. This encodes CASSTTASETGELFF.

This clone turned up a few times. This chain links TRBV6-1 with TRBJ1-1; perhaps TRBD1 as D (5 bases). Trimming left V 10 bases short and J 5 bases short, with 20 bases between. This CDR3 has 14 residues. CDR1 and CDR2 (germline): MNHNS, SASEGT. CDR3 amino acids: CATFPDPGGTEAFF. The CDR3 DNA reads TGTGCCACCTTCCCAGACCCCGGGGGTACTGAAGCTTTCTTT.

Note on this clone: An end of the junction does not agree with germline; a read error may underlie this. The chain links TRBV28 to TRBJ1-2, with 9 nucleotides matching TRBD1. Germline V lookup: CDR1 MDHEN, CDR2 SYDVKM. The CDR3 covers 15 residues. CDR3 in DNA: TGTGCCAGCAGGGCACAGGGGGCGATTTACTATGACTACACCTTC. It is translated as CASRAQGAIYYDYTF.

J is TRBJ2-5 and V is TRBV6-6; 8 bases are a match to TRBD2. Losses at the gene ends were 3 bases for V and 3 bases for J; bases not matched to a gene: 9. CDR1 MNHNY and CDR2 SVGAGI come from the germline V gene (reference sequence). This CDR3 has 16 amino acids. CDR3 in amino acids: CASSYMGREDKETQYF. In nucleotides, the CDR3 is TGTGCCAGCAGTTATATGGGGCGGGAGGACAAAGAGACCCAGTACTTC.

V usage is TRBV28 and J usage is TRBJ1-2; the match to TRBD1 covers 7 bases. CDR3 size: 15 residues. Germline V gene data show CDR1 as MDHEN and CDR2 as SYDVKM. The V gene end was trimmed by 3 bases and the J gene end by 6 bases; junction bases not matched to a gene: 10. The CDR3 reads CASSLVARQGHGYTF. The DNA for the CDR3 is TGTGCCAGCAGTTTGGTTGCACGACAGGGCCATGGCTACACCTTC.

The chain carries TRBV6-5 and TRBJ2-4; D may be TRBD2 (6 bases). Trimming removed 7 bases at V and 3 bases at J, with 16 bases between. The CDR3 loop spans 15 amino acids. The germline gives CDR1 MNHEY, CDR2 SVGAGI. CDR3 coding DNA: TGTGCCAGCACGCGGGGAGGATTGGGCAAAAACATTCAGTACTTC. This translates into CASTRGGLGKNIQYF.

V and J are TRBV6-1 and TRBJ2-7, with 11 nucleotides matching TRBD2. This CDR3 spans 15 amino acids. V lost 3 bases and J lost 5; bases outside the gene matches: 6. CDR1 MNHNS and CDR2 SASEGT come from the germline V gene. CDR3 sequence: CASSEPGLAENEQYF. Here the CDR3 DNA reads TGTGCCAGCAGTGAGCCGGGACTAGCGGAGAACGAGCAGTACTTC.

The chain employs TRBV11-2 and TRBJ2-2; TRBD1 is a possible D gene (6 bases). V was cut by 1 base and J by 5 bases, with 11 bases left in between. The germline gives CDR1 SGHAT, CDR2 FQNNGV. The CDR3 is made up of 15 amino acids. Here the CDR3 DNA reads TGTGCCAGCAGCTTAGGACAGGTGGAAACCGGGGAGCTGTTTTTT. Protein sequence: CASSLGQVETGELFF.

This sequence joins TRBV2 and TRBJ2-3, with 11 positions matching TRBD2. The CDR3 is made up of 14 amino acids. V lost 7 bases and J lost 8; bases outside the gene matches: 8. CDR1 and CDR2 from the germline V gene are SNHLY and FYNNEI. CDR3: CASTQLAGVGTQYF. The CDR3 bases are TGTGCCAGCACTCAACTAGCGGGAGTAGGTACGCAGTATTTT.

The J gene is TRBJ2-2, the V gene TRBV28; 10 bases are a match to TRBD2. The ends lost 4 bases at V and 6 bases at J; junction bases unmatched: 5. In germline, CDR1 is MDHEN, CDR2 SYDVKM. The CDR3 sequence is 15 residues long. The CDR3 sequence: CASSWLAGAAGELFF. The CDR3 region has the DNA TGTGCCAGCAGTTGGCTAGCGGGAGCCGCCGGGGAGCTGTTTTTT.

This clone was seen just once. V and J are TRBV9 and TRBJ2-1; D may be TRBD2 (6 bases). The germline CDR1 and CDR2 sequences are SGDLS and YYNGEE. The CDR3 has 15 residues. V was trimmed by 0 bases and J by 6 bases, leaving 13 bases between them. CDR3 bases: TGTGCCAGCAGCGTAGACAGCGGTAGCGGCAATGAGCAGTTCTTC. Protein sequence: CASSVDSGSGNEQFF.

The genes are TRBV6-5 and TRBJ2-5; D may be TRBD2 (5 bases). The CDR3 length is 12 residues. The V end was cut by 2 bases, the J end by 5 bases, with 6 bases between. CDR1 and CDR2 (germline): MNHEY, SVGAGI. CDR3 bases: TGTGCCAGCAGTTACACGGGGGAGACCCAGTACTTC. Translated: CASSYTGETQYF.

CDR3 sequence: CAWSAGGLSYEQYF. The CDR3 coding sequence is TGTGCCTGGAGTGCTGGCGGTCTCTCCTACGAGCAGTACTTC. The chain combines TRBV30 with TRBJ2-7; D unresolved. This CDR3 has 14 residues. The ends were cut back, 1 base at V and 0 bases at J, with 10 bases in the middle. CDR1 and CDR2 from the germline V gene are GTSNPN and SVGIG (reference sequence).

The CDR3 loop reads CASSYEPGRGEQFF. The CDR3 bases are TGTGCCAGCAGTTACGAGCCCGGGAGGGGTGAGCAGTTCTTC. The genes are TRBV6-6 and TRBJ2-1; 8 nucleotides match TRBD2. V lost 2 bases, J lost 9 bases, and 6 bases stayed unmatched. CDR1 and CDR2 (germline): MNHNY, SVGAGI (reference sequence). This CDR3 comprises 14 residues.

This clone was seen only once. The V and J genes are TRBV18 and TRBJ1-4; 7 nucleotides match TRBD1. The CDR3 is 14 amino acids. CDR1 and CDR2 (germline): KGHSH, LQKENI. V dropped 4 bases and J dropped 4; count of bases not matched to a gene: 3. CDR3 in amino acids: CASSLDRVNEKLFF. CDR3 sequence (DNA): TGTGCCAGCTCACTTGACAGGGTTAATGAAAAACTGTTTTTT.

The chain joins TRBV15 to TRBJ2-1; 11 bases fit TRBD2. J lost 7 bases, V lost 0 bases, and 5 bases had no gene match. CDR3 length equals 16 residues. The germline V gene encodes CDR1 LNHNV and CDR2 YYDKDF (reference sequence). CDR3 DNA sequence: TGTGCCACCAGCAGAGATTATACTAGCGGGAGTAATGAGCAGTTCTTC. This codes for CATSRDYTSGSNEQFF. Full variable domain (outside the CDR3, taken from reference TRBV15 and TRBJ2-1): DAMVIQNPRYQVTQFGKPVTLSCSQTLNHNVMYWYQQKSSQAPKLLFHYYDKDFNNEADTPDNFQSRRPNTSFCFLDIRSPGLGDTAMYLCATSRDYTSGSNEQFFGPGTRLTVL.

J is TRBJ2-3 and V is TRBV14; perhaps TRBD2 as D (6 bases). The CDR3 spans 15 residues. The germline V gene has CDR1 SGHDN and CDR2 FVKESK. Between the trimmed V and J ends, which lost 0 bases and 3 bases, there was a span of 10 bases. CDR3 in amino acids: CASSQDGGRTDTQYF. In nucleotides, the CDR3 is TGTGCCAGCAGCCAAGATGGGGGGAGAACAGATACGCAGTATTTT.

This chain links TRBV5-1 with TRBJ1-2, with 9 positions matching TRBD1. The CDR3 totals 15 residues. The germline V gene has CDR1 SGHRS and CDR2 YFSETQ. V shed 3 bases, J shed 4 bases, and the junction held 7 bases outside the gene matches. The CDR3 region is CASSSEGQGRYGYTF. The CDR3 DNA reads as TGCGCCAGCAGCTCGGAGGGACAGGGACGCTATGGCTACACCTTC.